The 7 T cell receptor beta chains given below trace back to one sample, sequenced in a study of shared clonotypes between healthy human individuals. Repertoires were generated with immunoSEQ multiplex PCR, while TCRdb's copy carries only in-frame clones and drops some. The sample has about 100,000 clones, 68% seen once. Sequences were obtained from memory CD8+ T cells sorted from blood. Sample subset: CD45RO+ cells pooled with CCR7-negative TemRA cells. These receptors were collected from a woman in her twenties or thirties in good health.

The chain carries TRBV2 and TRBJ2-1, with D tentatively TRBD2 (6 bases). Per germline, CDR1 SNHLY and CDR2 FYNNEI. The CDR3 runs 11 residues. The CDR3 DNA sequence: TGTGCGACAGCACGGCGGGACTCCCAGTTCTTC. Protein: CATARRDSQFF.

CDR3 residues: CASSLNPTYQETQYF. As DNA, the CDR3 is TGTGCCAGCAGTTTAAACCCTACGTACCAAGAGACCCAGTACTTC. The genes are TRBV27 and TRBJ2-5, with D uncertain. V was cut by 2 bases and J by 0 bases, with 10 bases left in between. The CDR3 spans 15 residues. Germline lookup yields CDR1 MNHEY and CDR2 SMNVEV (reference sequence).

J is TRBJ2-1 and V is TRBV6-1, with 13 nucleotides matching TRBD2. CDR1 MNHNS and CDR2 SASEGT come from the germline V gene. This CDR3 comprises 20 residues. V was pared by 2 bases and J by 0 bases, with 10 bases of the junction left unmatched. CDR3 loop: CASSERGLAGLRSSYNEQFF. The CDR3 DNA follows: TGTGCCAGCAGTGAAAGGGGACTAGCGGGACTGAGATCCTCCTACAATGAGCAGTTCTTC.

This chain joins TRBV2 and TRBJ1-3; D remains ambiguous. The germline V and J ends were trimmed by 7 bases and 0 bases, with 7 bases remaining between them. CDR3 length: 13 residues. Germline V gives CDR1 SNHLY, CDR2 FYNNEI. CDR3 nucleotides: TGTGCCAGCACAAGGGTCTCTGGAAACACCATATATTTT. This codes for CASTRVSGNTIYF.

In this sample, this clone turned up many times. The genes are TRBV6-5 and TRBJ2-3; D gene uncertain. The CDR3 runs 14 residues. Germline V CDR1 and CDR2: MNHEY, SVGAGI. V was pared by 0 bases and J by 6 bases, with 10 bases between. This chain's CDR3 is CASSYSNYGDTQYF. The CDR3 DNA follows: TGTGCCAGCAGTTACTCGAACTATGGGGATACGCAGTATTTT.

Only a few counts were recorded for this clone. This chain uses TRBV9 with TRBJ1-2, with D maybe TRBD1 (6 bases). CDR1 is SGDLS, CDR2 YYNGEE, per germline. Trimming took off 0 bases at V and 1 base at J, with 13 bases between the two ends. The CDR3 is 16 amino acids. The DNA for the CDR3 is TGTGCCAGCAGCGTAGGGGGGGACACCAGTAACTATGGCTACACCTTC. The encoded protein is CASSVGGDTSNYGYTF.

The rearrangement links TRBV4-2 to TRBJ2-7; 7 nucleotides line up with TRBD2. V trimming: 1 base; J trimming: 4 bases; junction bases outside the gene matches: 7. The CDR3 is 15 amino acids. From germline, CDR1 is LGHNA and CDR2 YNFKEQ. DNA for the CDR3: TGTGCCAGCAGCCAAGCTTGGGAGGGCCGATACGAGCAGTACTTC. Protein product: CASSQAWEGRYEQYF.